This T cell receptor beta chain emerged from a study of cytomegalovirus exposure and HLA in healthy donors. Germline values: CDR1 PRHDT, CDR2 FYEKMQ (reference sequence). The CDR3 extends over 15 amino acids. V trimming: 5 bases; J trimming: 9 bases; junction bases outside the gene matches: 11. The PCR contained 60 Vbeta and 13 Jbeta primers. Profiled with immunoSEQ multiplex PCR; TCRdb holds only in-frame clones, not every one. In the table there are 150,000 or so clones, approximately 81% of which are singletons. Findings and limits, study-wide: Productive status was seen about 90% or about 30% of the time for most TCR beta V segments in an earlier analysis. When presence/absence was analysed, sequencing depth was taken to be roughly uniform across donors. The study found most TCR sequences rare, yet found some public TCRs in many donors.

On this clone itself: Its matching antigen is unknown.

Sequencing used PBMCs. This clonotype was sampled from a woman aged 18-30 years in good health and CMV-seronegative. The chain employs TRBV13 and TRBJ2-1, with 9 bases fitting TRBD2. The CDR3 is CASSPGLAGSGEQFF. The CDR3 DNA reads TGTGCCAGCAGCCCCGGGCTAGCGGGATCGGGTGAGCAGTTCTTC.